The present entry profiles one T cell receptor beta chain with its context. Its antigen is not known. The source of the sample is a study of identical twins. Germline V gene sequence: CDR1 DFQATT, CDR2 SNEGSKA (reference sequence). V was clipped by 3 bases and J by 0 bases, with 10 bases between them. The length of the CDR3 is 14 residues. Study-level points and caveats: Twin-shared out-of-frame alpha sequences showed excess low generation probability.

One entry per CDR3 protein results from TCRdb running MiXCR on the 5' RACE reads. This sample has approximately 500,000 distinct CDR3 sequences, with roughly a quarter found just once. These sequences were also reported in another study, on T cells expressing NK-cell markers.

The V gene is TRBV20-1, the J gene TRBJ2-3, with D possibly being TRBD1 (5 bases). The source is a woman under 30 in good health. Sequencing used CD4+ T cells sorted from blood. The CDR3 nucleotides are TGCAGTGCTAGGATAGCAGGGAGCACAGATACGCAGTATTTT. The encoded protein is CSARIAGSTDTQYF.